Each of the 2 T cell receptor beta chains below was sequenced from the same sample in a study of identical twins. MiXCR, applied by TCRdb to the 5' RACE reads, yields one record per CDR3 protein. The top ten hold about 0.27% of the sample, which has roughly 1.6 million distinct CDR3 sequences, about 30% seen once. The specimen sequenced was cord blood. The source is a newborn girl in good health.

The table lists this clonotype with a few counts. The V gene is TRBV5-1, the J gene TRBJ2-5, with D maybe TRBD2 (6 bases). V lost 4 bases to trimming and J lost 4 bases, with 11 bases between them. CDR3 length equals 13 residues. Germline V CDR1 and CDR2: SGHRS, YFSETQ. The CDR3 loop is CASSRFGGETQYF. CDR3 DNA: TGCGCCAGCAGCCGATTCGGGGGAGAGACCCAGTACTTC.

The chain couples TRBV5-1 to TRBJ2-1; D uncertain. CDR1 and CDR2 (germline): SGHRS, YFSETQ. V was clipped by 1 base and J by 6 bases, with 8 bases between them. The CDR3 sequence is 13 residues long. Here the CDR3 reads CASSLYLSNEQFF. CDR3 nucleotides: TGCGCCAGCAGCTTGTATTTGAGCAATGAGCAGTTCTTC.